These T cell receptor beta chains were read from a single sample in a study of read filtering for tumor transcriptome and immune sequencing. One entry per CDR3 protein results from TCRdb running MiXCR on the reads. The sample lists fewer than 150,000 distinct CDR3 sequences, roughly 13% occurring once. Specimen: a population of CD138-negative cells sorted from bone marrow. Receptors were obtained from a donor at least 40 years old with multiple myeloma. CDR3s include the opening cysteine and the closing phenylalanine or tryptophan. D genes are given only for firm matches. Not every row has a clone size; where given, it reads once, few, many or a size class.

j_gene	d_gene	v_gene	abundance	CDR3aa	CDR3nt
TRBJ1-1	NA	TRBV29-1	many	CSAQGKGNTEAFF	TGCAGCGCCCAGGGGAAGGGGAACACTGAAGCTTTCTTT
TRBJ1-4	TRBD1	TRBV11-1	many	CASSLTGATTNEKLFF	TGTGCCAGCAGCTTAACAGGGGCCACAACTAATGAAAAACTGTTTTTT
TRBJ2-1	NA	TRBV6-2/TRBV6-3	many	CASSLPRTKDNEQFF	TGTGCCAGCAGTCTCCCTAGGACGAAAGACAATGAGCAGTTCTTC
TRBJ2-7	NA	TRBV5-1	many	CASSTDSYEQYF	TGCGCCAGCAGCACGGACAGCTACGAGCAGTACTTC
TRBJ2-7	TRBD2	TRBV10-3	many	CAISRGGEQYF	TGTGCCATCAGTCGGGGGGGCGAGCAGTACTTC
TRBJ2-3	NA	TRBV5-4	many	CASMAGLSTDTQYF	TGTGCCAGCATGGCGGGACTTTCCACAGATACGCAGTATTTT
TRBJ2-7	TRBD1	TRBV6-6	many	CASRFGQGKGEQYF	TGTGCCAGTCGCTTTGGACAGGGGAAAGGCGAGCAGTACTTC
TRBJ2-5	TRBD2	TRBV7-8	many	CASSLSGGAGETQYF	TGTGCCAGCAGCTTGAGCGGGGGGGCCGGAGAGACCCAGTACTTC
TRBJ1-1	TRBD1	TRBV29-1	many	CSGSGTGASEAFF	TGCAGCGGATCCGGGACAGGGGCGTCTGAAGCTTTCTTT
TRBJ1-5	NA	TRBV7-9	many	CASSLGGGGNQPQHF	TGTGCCAGCAGCTTAGGTGGAGGCGGCAATCAGCCCCAGCATTTT
TRBJ2-7	TRBD2	TRBV27	NA	CASSPPGGYEQYF	TGTGCCAGCAGTCCGCCGGGAGGGTACGAGCAGTACTTC
TRBJ1-4	TRBD1	TRBV5-1	many	CASSPDRVEEKLFF	TGCGCCAGCAGCCCGGACAGGGTTGAGGAAAAACTGTTTTTT
TRBJ2-1	TRBD1	TRBV7-9	many	CASSPVSGTGQNNEQFF	TGTGCCAGCAGCCCCGTTTCCGGGACAGGGCAAAACAATGAGCAGTTCTTC
TRBJ1-1	NA	TRBV14	few	CASSRTRQTEAFF	TGTGCCAGCAGCCGAACCCGACAGACTGAAGCTTTCTTT
TRBJ1-1	NA	TRBV6-6	NA	CASSFTGEAFF	TGTGCCAGCAGTTTCACGGGAGAAGCTTTCTTT
TRBJ2-5	NA	TRBV7-9	many	CASSLEGFQETQYF	TGTGCCAGCAGCTTAGAGGGCTTCCAAGAGACCCAGTACTTC
TRBJ1-2	NA	TRBV2	many	CASSVLEINYGYTF	TGTGCCAGCAGTGTGTTAGAAATTAACTATGGCTACACCTTC
TRBJ2-5	NA	TRBV25-1	few	CASGRQVQETQYF	TGTGCCAGCGGACGACAGGTCCAAGAGACCCAGTACTTC
TRBJ2-4	TRBD1	TRBV29-1	many	CSAPPRDRRYEAKNIQYF	TGCAGCGCCCCACCCCGGGACAGGCGATACGAAGCCAAAAACATTCAGTACTTC
TRBJ2-3	TRBD1	TRBV7-2	many	CASSAWTGADTQYF	TGTGCCAGCAGCGCGTGGACAGGAGCAGATACGCAGTATTTT
TRBJ1-2	NA	TRBV5-1	many	CASSLLEGDYGYTF	TGCGCCAGCAGCTTGCTAGAGGGGGACTATGGCTACACCTTC
TRBJ1-1	NA	TRBV10-3	many	CAISEQAEAFF	TGTGCCATCAGTGAACAGGCGGAAGCTTTCTTT
TRBJ2-1	TRBD2	TRBV10-3	many	CAISLTSGGSYEQFF	TGTGCCATCAGCCTAACTAGCGGGGGTTCGTATGAGCAGTTCTTC
TRBJ1-5	TRBD1	TRBV6-2/TRBV6-3	many	CASRPPPQGNMDQPQHF	TGTGCCAGCAGACCACCTCCACAGGGGAATATGGATCAGCCCCAGCATTTT
TRBJ1-6	TRBD1	TRBV27	NA	CASSPGQGFPLHF	TGTGCCAGCAGTCCGGGACAGGGTTTTCCCCTCCACTTT
TRBJ2-1	NA	TRBV12-3/TRBV12-4	many	CASSFGTLPIEQFF	TGTGCCAGCAGTTTCGGGACCTTGCCGATTGAGCAGTTCTTC
TRBJ2-2	NA	TRBV30	NA	CAWSNGGDGELFF	TGTGCCTGGAGTAATGGGGGCGACGGGGAGCTGTTTTTT
TRBJ2-5	NA	TRBV20-1	few	CSAIRVQETQYF	TGCAGTGCGATCAGGGTCCAAGAGACCCAGTACTTC
TRBJ2-2	TRBD1	TRBV5-6	many	CASSVRRDSNTGELFF	TGTGCCAGCAGCGTAAGACGGGACAGCAACACCGGGGAGCTGTTTTTT
TRBJ2-2	NA	TRBV5-1	many	CASSPGQNTGELFF	TGTGCCAGCAGCCCCGGACAGAACACCGGGGAGCTGTTTTTT
TRBJ2-3	TRBD2	TRBV4-1	few	CASSQDPGTSGPYTDTQYF	TGCGCCAGCAGCCAAGATCCCGGGACTAGCGGGCCATACACAGATACGCAGTATTTT
TRBJ1-5	TRBD1	TRBV12-3/TRBV12-4	NA	CASSRGTGYNQPQHF	TGTGCCAGCAGCCGCGGGACAGGGTACAATCAGCCCCAGCATTTT
TRBJ2-2	NA	TRBV7-3	NA	CASRFSGANTGELFF	TGTGCCAGCAGATTCAGCGGAGCTAACACCGGGGAGCTGTTTTTT
TRBJ1-4	TRBD1	TRBV7-9	many	CASSLAGTGPEKLFF	TGTGCCAGCAGCTTGGCCGGGACAGGGCCTGAAAAACTGTTTTTT
TRBJ1-1	NA	TRBV18	many	CASSPPGPNMNTEAFF	TGTGCCAGCTCACCACCAGGCCCCAATATGAACACTGAAGCTTTCTTT
TRBJ1-2	TRBD1	TRBV5-4	few	CASSAGDSRGYTF	TGTGCCAGCAGCGCCGGGGACAGCAGGGGCTACACCTTC
TRBJ2-5	TRBD2	TRBV5-1	many	CASSLAAGGPEETQYF	TGCGCCAGCAGCTTGGCGGCGGGGGGGCCTGAAGAGACCCAGTACTTC
TRBJ2-1	NA	TRBV6-5	many	CASSAPPGLPTYNEQFF	TGTGCCAGCAGTGCACCTCCGGGACTCCCCACCTACAATGAGCAGTTCTTC
TRBJ2-3	TRBD2	TRBV11-3	NA	CASSLEGLATDTQYF	TGTGCCAGCAGCTTAGAGGGACTAGCGACAGATACGCAGTATTTT
TRBJ2-7	NA	TRBV7-9	NA	CASSLGEFPYEQYF	TGTGCCAGCAGCTTGGGGGAGTTCCCCTACGAGCAGTACTTC
TRBJ1-1	TRBD1	TRBV13	NA	CASSLKGRDRLFTEAFF	TGTGCCAGCAGCTTAAAGGGCCGGGACAGGTTATTCACTGAAGCTTTCTTT
TRBJ1-2	NA	TRBV24-1	many	CATSDSGTQANYGYTF	TGTGCCACCAGTGATTCCGGGACGCAAGCTAACTATGGCTACACCTTC
TRBJ2-7	NA	TRBV20-1	many	CSAATSSYEQYF	TGCAGTGCAGCAACTAGCTCCTACGAGCAGTACTTC
TRBJ1-1	NA	TRBV11-2	NA	CASSSRGTMNTEAFF	TGTGCCAGCAGCTCGAGGGGGACCATGAACACTGAAGCTTTCTTT
TRBJ1-5	TRBD1	TRBV10-2	many	CASSDTGTVNQPQHF	TGCGCCAGCAGTGATACCGGGACAGTTAATCAGCCCCAGCATTTT
TRBJ2-2	NA	TRBV5-1	NA	CASSGELRTGELFF	TGCGCCAGCAGCGGAGAATTGAGGACCGGGGAGCTGTTTTTT
TRBJ1-2	NA	TRBV7-9	NA	CASSLAAGSYGHTF	TGTGCCAGCAGCCTCGCTGCGGGGTCGTATGGCCACACCTTC
TRBJ1-1	TRBD1	TRBV20-1	many	CSIPDRGARTEAFF	TGCAGTATACCGGACAGGGGCGCGCGCACTGAAGCTTTCTTT
TRBJ1-5	TRBD1	TRBV18	many	CASSGTGVSNQPQHF	TGTGCCAGCTCAGGGACAGGGGTTAGCAATCAGCCCCAGCATTTT
TRBJ2-1	NA	TRBV2	few	CASTPRGYNEQFF	TGTGCCAGCACCCCAAGGGGGTACAATGAGCAGTTCTTC
TRBJ1-1	NA	TRBV6-5	many	CASSYFRESNTEAFF	TGTGCCAGCAGTTACTTCCGGGAGTCGAACACTGAAGCTTTCTTT
TRBJ1-6	NA	TRBV3-1	many	CASSQDYVGSPLHF	TGTGCCAGCAGCCAAGATTATGTCGGGTCACCCCTCCACTTT
TRBJ2-5	NA	TRBV27	many	CASSLWQGETQYF	TGTGCCAGCAGTTTATGGCAGGGGGAGACCCAGTACTTC
TRBJ2-5	TRBD2	TRBV5-1	many	CASSLTGTSLLQETQYF	TGCGCCAGCAGCTTGACCGGGACTAGCCTACTTCAAGAGACCCAGTACTTC
TRBJ1-5	TRBD1	TRBV20-1	NA	CSASSDRDFAPQHF	TGCAGTGCTAGTTCTGACAGGGACTTCGCGCCCCAGCATTTT